This T cell receptor beta chain was identified during a study of blood T cell repertoires in COVID-19. The V gene end was trimmed by 4 bases and the J gene end by 5 bases; junction bases not matched to a gene: 5. Germline V CDR1 and CDR2: SGHKS, YYEKEE (reference sequence). The CDR3 consists of 13 residues. As handled by the study authors: Reference gene primers were amplified, and this amplification served to estimate nucleated cell counts. Here immunoSEQ multiplex PCR was the method, and the copy in TCRdb shows in-frame clones only, minus some. The DNA was the basis for D and trimming; V, J and clone size are from that table. The table lists around 250,000 clones, around 82% of them singletons.

The chain combines TRBV5-5 with TRBJ1-2; 7 bases are a match to TRBD1. Material for sequencing was peripheral blood. This TCR was sampled from a human donor in a cohort sampled during active COVID-19. For the CDR3, the DNA is TGTGCCAGCAGCCGACAGGGTAGTTATGGCTACACCTTC. Residues: CASSRQGSYGYTF. Complete variable domain (other parts from reference TRBV5-5 and TRBJ1-2): DAGVTQSPTHLIKTRGQQVTLRCSPISGHKSVSWYQQVLGQGPQFIFQYYEKEERGRGNFPDRFSARQFPNYSSELNVNALLLGDSALYLCASSRQGSYGYTFGSGTRLTVV.